This T cell receptor (beta chain) was obtained from a study of shared clonotypes between healthy human individuals. Note on this clone: Its antigen is undetermined.

Study results and limitations: Rarefaction indicated that sorted-subset sequencing remained incomplete although depth was large. Sharing across four donors was highest in naive CD4 (roughly 5%) and lowest in memory CD8 (roughly 0.4%).

Data came from immunoSEQ multiplex PCR; TCRdb stores just in-frame clones and leaves some out. This table has approximately 340,000 clones, around two thirds appearing once. The TCR originated in a young man in good health. The specimen sequenced was memory CD4+ T cells sorted from blood. The subset: CD45RA-negative fraction.

The CDR3: CASRAGTLTETQYF. The CDR3 bases are TGTGCCAGCAGGGCGGGAACCTTGACAGAGACCCAGTACTTC. The genes are TRBV6-1 and TRBJ2-5; D may be TRBD2 (6 bases). Germline V lookup: CDR1 MNHNS, CDR2 SASEGT. CDR3 length: 14 residues. Deletions cut 6 bases from V and 4 bases from J, with 15 bases between.